These 17 T cell receptor beta chains were all obtained from the same sample, sequenced in a study of naive and memory T cell subsets. An equimolar mix of two oligonucleotides served as the beta constant-region primer for TRBC1 and TRBC2. The ligated cDNA underwent four PCR rounds using SP2 and nested alpha and beta constant-region primers. TCRdb analysed the UMI-ligation and nested PCR reads with MiXCR anew, one entry per CDR3 protein. The sample records tens of thousands of distinct CDR3 sequences, about a fifth being singletons. What was sequenced was effector memory CD4+ T cells from blood. Subset specified: effector memory, CD45RA- CD27-. The receptors were sampled from a human donor in good health.

The CDR3 DNA is TGCGCCAGCAGCTTGGTCGTGCAGGGTGGCTCTGGGGCCAACGTCCTGACTTTC. This translates into CASSLVVQGGSGANVLTF. The chain couples TRBV5-1 to TRBJ2-6; D possibly corresponds to TRBD1 (5 bases). The V gene lost 0 bases and the J gene lost 0 bases, with 13 bases spanning the gap. The germline V gene has CDR1 SGHRS and CDR2 YFSETQ. CDR3 length equals 18 residues.

As to this clonotype: One end of the junction varies from germline; a read error may be responsible. The chain carries TRBV20-1 and TRBJ1-6; no definite D call. The CDR3 totals 15 residues. CDR1 is DFQATT and CDR2 is SNEGSKA in the germline V gene (reference sequence). Here the CDR3 reads CSARGRASYNSSLHF. Here the CDR3 DNA reads TGCAGTGCTAGAGGGCGGGCCTCCTATAATTCATCCCTCCACTTT.

This clonotype was observed a few times. V usage is TRBV30 and J usage is TRBJ2-7; 9 bases map to TRBD2. Per germline, CDR1 GTSNPN and CDR2 SVGIG (reference sequence). This CDR3 spans 17 amino acids. V gave up 2 bases and J gave up 2 bases; unmatched junction bases: 13. The CDR3 bases are TGTGCCTGGAGTCCCGCTCCCCGACTAGCGGCAACCTACGAGCAGTACTTC. It codes for CAWSPAPRLAATYEQYF.

The chain couples TRBV7-8 to TRBJ1-5; 7 bases agree with TRBD1. The CDR3 is 15 amino acids. The ends lost 3 bases at V and 5 bases at J; junction bases unmatched: 7. Looked up from germline, CDR1 is SGHVS and CDR2 is FQNEAQ. CDR3 in amino acids: CASSLDRSNYQPQHF. In DNA form, the CDR3 reads TGTGCCAGCAGCTTGGACAGGTCCAATTATCAGCCCCAGCATTTT.

This clonotype has a count of ten or more. The V call is TRBV20-1, the J call TRBJ2-1; no reliable D call. V was clipped by 0 bases and J by 8 bases, with 17 bases between them. CDR3 size: 15 residues. From germline, CDR1 is DFQATT and CDR2 SNEGSKA (reference sequence). The CDR3 protein is CSARDPSSFAYEQFF. The CDR3, as DNA: TGCAGTGCTAGAGATCCTTCTAGTTTTGCATATGAGCAGTTCTTC.

This clonotype was detected only a few times. V usage is TRBV19 and J usage is TRBJ2-7; D not certain. V was shortened by 3 bases and J by 2 bases, with 11 bases between the two germline ends. Germline V gene lookup returns CDR1 LNHDA and CDR2 SQIVND (reference sequence). This CDR3 region has 14 residues. The CDR3 region is CASSMTIPPYEQYF. For the CDR3, the DNA is TGTGCCAGTAGTATGACCATCCCTCCCTACGAGCAGTACTTC.

This clonotype was counted between two and nine times. V and J are TRBV7-2 and TRBJ2-1; weak D call: TRBD2 (6 bases). The ends were cut back, 0 bases at V and 1 base at J, with 10 bases in the middle. The germline CDR1 and CDR2 sequences are SGHTA and FQGNSA. This CDR3 is built from 16 residues. The CDR3 sequence: CASSLASGVSYNEQFF. The CDR3 DNA follows: TGTGCCAGCAGCTTAGCATCGGGAGTTTCCTACAATGAGCAGTTCTTC.

This clonotype turned up a few times. The V gene is TRBV29-1, the J gene TRBJ1-1, with a tentative D call TRBD1 (5 bases). CDR3 size: 13 residues. The ends were cut back, 4 bases at V and 5 bases at J, with 14 bases in the middle. Germline V gene data show CDR1 as SQVTM and CDR2 as ANQGSEA. The CDR3 bases are TGCAGCGTTGCATGGGGGGTCGGGACTGAAGCTTTCTTT. Translating it yields CSVAWGVGTEAFF.

This clonotype was counted only a few times. The chain links TRBV6-5 to TRBJ2-2; 9 positions match TRBD1. After removal of 5 bases from V and 3 bases from J, the junction contained 7 bases not matched to a gene. The CDR3 consists of 16 residues. CDR1 and CDR2 (germline): MNHEY, SVGAGI. For the CDR3, the DNA is TGTGCCAGCAGTCCCGGACAGGGGCGGCACACCGGGGAGCTGTTTTTT. It encodes CASSPGQGRHTGELFF.

V is TRBV7-9 and J is TRBJ2-3; D is possibly TRBD1 (6 bases). CDR1 is SEHNR and CDR2 is FQNEAQ in the germline V gene (reference sequence). V was shortened by 5 bases and J by 1 base, with 13 bases between the two germline ends. CDR3 length: 15 residues. In DNA, the CDR3 is TGTGCCAGCAGCCAAGACAGGTTTGGCACAGATACGCAGTATTTT. This sequence encodes CASSQDRFGTDTQYF.

This clonotype showed up many times. The chain has TRBV29-1 and TRBJ2-1, with D possibly called TRBD1 or TRBD2 (7 bases each). CDR1 is SQVTM and CDR2 is ANQGSEA in the germline V gene. V was trimmed by 0 bases and J by 9 bases, leaving 9 bases between them. The CDR3 spans 12 residues. In DNA form, the CDR3 reads TGCAGCGTTGAAGACAGGGGGGGTGAGCAGTTCTTC. Translation: CSVEDRGGEQFF.

The rearrangement links TRBV6-1 to TRBJ1-5; TRBD1 aligns across 7 bases. The CDR3 is 16 residues long. Germline V CDR1 and CDR2: MNHNS, SASEGT. Trimming took 1 base from V and 7 from J; bases not matched to a gene: 10. DNA for the CDR3: TGTGCCAGCAGTGAAGGGTTTGGAGGGGGCTACCAGCCCCAGCATTTT. Translating it yields CASSEGFGGGYQPQHF.

In this sample, this clonotype turned up a few times. V and J are TRBV28 and TRBJ2-1; D not certain. The CDR3 runs 15 residues. V lost 3 bases to trimming and J lost 0 bases, with 9 bases between them. Germline V gene data show CDR1 as MDHEN and CDR2 as SYDVKM. CDR3 coding DNA: TGTGCCAGCAGTTTCCCAACGAGCTCCTACAATGAGCAGTTCTTC. Protein: CASSFPTSSYNEQFF.

This clonotype has ten or more counts. The V gene is TRBV14, the J gene TRBJ2-3; D is possibly TRBD1 (6 bases). The CDR3 has 12 residues. Per the germline V gene, CDR1 is SGHDN and CDR2 is FVKESK. Trimming pared 4 bases from V and 8 bases from J, leaving 10 bases between. DNA for the CDR3: TGTGCCAGCAGCCCGTTGGGGGCTACGCAGTATTTT. Amino acid sequence: CASSPLGATQYF.

V usage is TRBV6-6 and J usage is TRBJ2-1; 10 positions match TRBD2. The CDR3 is 15 amino acids. Trimming took 6 bases from V and 6 from J; bases not matched to a gene: 8. Germline CDR1 is MNHNY and CDR2 is SVGAGI (reference sequence). The CDR3 reads CASRRIAGGFNEQFF. In nucleotides, the CDR3 is TGTGCCAGCAGACGAATAGCGGGAGGATTCAATGAGCAGTTCTTC.

The chain carries TRBV4-1 and TRBJ2-4; D ambiguous. V dropped 2 bases and J dropped 8 bases, with 19 bases sitting between them. This CDR3 has 16 amino acids. Germline CDR1 reads MGHRA; CDR2 reads YSYEKL. CDR3: CASSQIFRSRADIQYF. The CDR3, as DNA: TGCGCCAGCAGCCAAATCTTCAGGTCCCGTGCGGACATTCAGTACTTC.

This clonotype appeared a few times. V and J are TRBV28 and TRBJ1-6; unclear D gene. Germline-derived CDR1 and CDR2 are MDHEN and SYDVKM. The CDR3 runs to 14 residues. The V end was cut by 1 base, the J end by 9 bases, with 10 bases between. In DNA, the CDR3 is TGTGCCAGCAGTTTATCGATAGGTCGTTCACCCCTCCACTTT. As protein: CASSLSIGRSPLHF.